This T cell receptor (beta chain) was recovered during a study of early T cells in non-severe SARS-CoV-2 infection. Study at large: From unsorted whole blood, bulk RNA was sequenced, and the chains remained unpaired.

As part of library construction, unique molecular identifiers were attached to individual cDNA molecules. TCRdb re-analysed the 5' RACE reads in MiXCR, keeping a single row per CDR3 protein. The sample has 68,000 or so distinct CDR3 sequences; 9% to 15% are singletons. This clonotype showed up just a few times. No antigen is known for it. Study-wide findings and caveats: Clonotype matching in VDJdb favored anti-spike CD8 responses and did not capture private and CD4 specificities.

Germline V gene sequence: CDR1 LGHDT, CDR2 YNNKEL (reference sequence). With V trimmed by 6 bases and J by 5 bases, 6 bases remained unmatched. CDR3 length: 14 amino acids. The sample taken for sequencing was whole blood. The rearrangement uses TRBV3-1 and TRBJ2-1, with 8 bases matching TRBD2. The TCR originated in an adult who was a healthcare worker with PCR-confirmed SARS-CoV-2 infection or an uninfected control (not recorded which). The CDR3 loop is CASSLAGADNEQFF. The CDR3 nucleotides are TGTGCCAGCAGTCTAGCGGGCGCGGACAATGAGCAGTTCTTC.